Here is one T cell receptor beta chain with its context. Its matching antigen is unknown. This CDR3 has 13 residues. V trimming: 7 bases; J trimming: 8 bases; junction bases outside the gene matches: 12. CDR1 and CDR2 (germline): SQVTM, ANQGSEA. All of the isolated RNA was reverse transcribed, so expressed TCRB transcripts were sequenced. The table came from immunoSEQ multiplex PCR; TCRdb's copy has only in-frame clones and leaves some out. Here the sample spans about 260,000 clones, around 68% being singletons. This entry is derived from a study of beta chain features in type 1 diabetes. Notes on the study in general: Across all four CD4+ subsets, people with type 1 diabetes showed modestly shorter TCRB CDR3s. There were fewer insertions and more deletions at the VDJ junctions of type 1 diabetes patients. Researchers reported that naive, central memory and Treg TCRB repertoires appeared more similar in patients than in healthy donors.

This clonotype was obtained from a man under 40 in good health. V is TRBV29-1 and J is TRBJ2-3; 7 positions agree with TRBD2. The specimen sequenced was naive CD4+ T cells from blood. In nucleotides, the CDR3 is TGCAGCGCCCTGGCTAGCGGACCCCCTACGCAGTATTTT. It encodes CSALASGPPTQYF.